The sequence of this T cell receptor (beta chain) was determined in a study of T cells in Graves' hyperthyroidism and ophthalmopathy. About the study: Peripheral blood was drawn at first diagnosis, prior to all treatment.

Amplified regions were TCR beta CDR3 sequences from RNA transcripts. In the first-round RT-PCR of the TCR CDR3, the HTBI primer set was used. TCRdb redid the calling of the multiplex PCR reads with MiXCR, one entry per CDR3 protein. The sample includes hundreds of thousands of distinct CDR3 sequences, less than 15% of them seen just once. Of note for this clonotype: What it recognizes is unknown.

Whole-study results and caveats: Most thyroid clonotypes expanded above 0.001 were also detected in blood.

The V gene's germline CDR1 is DFQATT and CDR2 SNEGSKA (reference sequence). The ends were cut back, 3 bases at V and 0 bases at J, with 18 bases in the middle. The CDR3 consists of 18 residues. Specimen: blood. This clonotype was sampled from a woman under 30 with Graves' hyperthyroidism. The chain couples TRBV20-1 to TRBJ1-6; D not resolved. The CDR3 sequence: CSARAPVGRSSYNSPLHF. CDR3 bases: TGCAGTGCTAGGGCCCCCGTTGGCCGGAGCTCCTATAATTCACCCCTCCACTTT.